This TCR beta chain was sequenced for a study of radiation and T cells in renal cell carcinoma. The protocol was immunoSEQ multiplex PCR, while the TCRdb copy is restricted to in-frame clones and leaves out a portion. The profile shows roughly 130,000 clones, 75% to 85% of them singletons. This sample's time point: blood 2 weeks post-SBRT. Treatment noted: 15 Gy SBRT to primary tumor, nephrectomy 4 weeks later. This clone was seen a single time. Germline V gene lookup returns CDR1 SGHTA and CDR2 FQGNSA. This CDR3 has 12 residues. V lost 1 base, J lost 10 bases, and 5 bases lay in between. The input for sequencing was blood, taken from a patient whose treatment included radiotherapy and nephrectomy. This clonotype was sampled from a woman aged 55 to 70 with renal cell carcinoma. This chain connects TRBV7-2 to TRBJ1-6, with D unresolved. The CDR3 DNA sequence: TGTGCCAGCAGCTTAGTTGGATCACCCCTCCACTTT. As protein: CASSLVGSPLHF.